The count of the clone carrying this T cell receptor (beta chain) is one. This entry is derived from a study of blood T cell repertoires in COVID-19. Overall study context: COVID-19 samples from acute and convalescent phases originated in the United States, Italy and Spain.

Authors' methods: Amplification with reference gene primers provided the estimates of nucleated cell counts. Clones were sequenced by immunoSEQ multiplex PCR, and TCRdb holds only the in-frame ones, with some missing. V, J and clone size are those of that table, while D and trimming were read from the DNA. Found here are some 41,000 clones, around nine tenths of them singletons; the top ten hold around 11%. Trimming took 5 bases from V and 3 from J; bases not matched to a gene: 10. CDR1 and CDR2 from the germline V gene are MDHEN and SYDVKM. The CDR3 runs to 16 residues. The sequence derives from a man aged 55 to 70 with active COVID-19. Sequencing was carried out using peripheral blood. This chain uses TRBV28 with TRBJ2-7; 10 bases map to TRBD1. As DNA, the CDR3 is TGTGCCAGCAGTCTGGGTAGGGGACAGGGGATCTACGAGCAGTACTTC. Translating gives CASSLGRGQGIYEQYF.